The T cell receptor (beta chain) described here comes from a study of monozygotic twins with inflammatory bowel disease. TCRdb re-called the 5' RACE reads and catalogs CDR3 proteins one per entry, DNA excluded. The sample table includes 85,000 to 110,000 distinct CDR3 sequences. The length of the CDR3 is 12 residues. Germline V gene data show CDR1 as SNHLY and CDR2 as FYNNEI. The gene calls are TRBV2 and TRBJ2-3. The source is a human donor with ulcerative colitis or Crohn's disease, or a healthy co-twin of an affected twin (not recorded which). The sequenced material came from blood. CDR3 sequence: CASSERGDTQYF.